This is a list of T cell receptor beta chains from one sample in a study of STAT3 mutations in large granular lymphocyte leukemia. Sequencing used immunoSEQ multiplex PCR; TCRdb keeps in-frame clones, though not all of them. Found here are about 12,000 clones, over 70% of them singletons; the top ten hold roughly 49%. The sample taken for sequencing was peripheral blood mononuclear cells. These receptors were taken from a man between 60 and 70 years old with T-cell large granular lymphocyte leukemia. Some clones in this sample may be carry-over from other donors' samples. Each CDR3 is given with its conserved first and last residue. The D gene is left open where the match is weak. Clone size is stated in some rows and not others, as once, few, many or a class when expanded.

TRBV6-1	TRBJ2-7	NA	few	CASSVLTGNYEQYF	TGTGCCAGCAGTGTGCTCACAGGCAACTACGAGCAGTACTTC
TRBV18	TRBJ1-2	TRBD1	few	CASSQQGAHGYTF	TGTGCCAGCTCACAACAGGGGGCGCATGGCTACACCTTC
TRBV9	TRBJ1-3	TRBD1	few	CASSEDRGGNTIYF	TGTGCCAGCAGCGAGGACAGGGGCGGAAACACCATATATTTT
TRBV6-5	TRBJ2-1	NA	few	CASSYSGERRIF	TGTGCCAGCAGTTACTCGGGAGAGCGTCGGATCTTC
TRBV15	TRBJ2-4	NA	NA	CATSRGGSRDIQYF	TGTGCCACCAGCAGAGGAGGCTCTAGGGACATTCAGTACTTC
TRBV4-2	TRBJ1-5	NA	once	CASSQETDFTNQPQHF	TGTGCCAGCAGCCAAGAGACGGACTTCACCAATCAGCCCCAGCATTTT
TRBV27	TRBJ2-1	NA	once	CASTPGDGSYNEQFF	TGTGCCAGCACCCCCGGGGACGGCTCCTACAATGAGCAGTTCTTC
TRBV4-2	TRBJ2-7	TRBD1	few	CASSHGTGVYEQYF	TGTGCCAGCAGCCATGGGACAGGGGTCTACGAGCAGTACTTC
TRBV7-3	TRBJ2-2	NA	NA	CASSLLSTGELFF	TGTGCCAGCAGCTTATTGAGCACCGGGGAGCTGTTTTTT
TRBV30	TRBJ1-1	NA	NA	CAWSKASWNTEAFF	TGTGCCTGGAGTAAGGCCAGCTGGAACACTGAAGCTTTCTTT
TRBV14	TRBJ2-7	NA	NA	CASSQVYEQYF	TGTGCCAGCAGCCAAGTTTACGAGCAGTACTTC
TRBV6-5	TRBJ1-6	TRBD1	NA	CASSQMGQQYSPLHF	TGTGCCAGCAGCCAGATGGGACAGCAATATTCACCCCTCCACTTT